A selection of T cell receptor beta chains follows, all from one sample in a study of shared T cell receptors in the human thymus. The assay was immunoSEQ multiplex PCR, and TCRdb's table has in-frame clones only and misses some. Of some 640,000 clones in the sample, more than 70% were seen once. This same sample was also taken into another study, of human thymus T cells.

Sample: thymocytes. The receptors originated from a boy in the first two years of life with a congenital heart defect. The CDR3 runs from the conserved cysteine through the conserved F or W. A D gene is named only where the DNA matches it firmly. Rows may omit the clone size; those that give it use once, few, many or a size class.

NA	TRBV5-1	TRBD1	TRBJ2-5	TGCGCCAGCAGCTTTGACAGGGGGCGTCGGGAAGAGACCCAGTACTTC	CASSFDRGRREETQYF
NA	TRBV30	TRBD1	TRBJ2-2	TGTGCCTGGAGGGTCCTACAGGGGGAGACCGGGGAGCTGTTTTTT	CAWRVLQGETGELFF
NA	TRBV7-6	TRBD2	TRBJ2-1	TGTGCCAGCAGCGTGACTAGCGGGAAATTGGATGAGCAGTTCTTC	CASSVTSGKLDEQFF
NA	TRBV5-4	TRBD1	TRBJ2-2	TGTGCCAGCAGCTTGCAGGGGGCCAAACGCGTCGGGGAGCTGTTTTTT	CASSLQGAKRVGELFF
NA	TRBV4-3	NA	TRBJ1-2	TGCGCCAGCAGCCAAGATAAATCATCCGACATTGGGGCGACTGGCTATGGCTACACCTTC	CASSQDKSSDIGATGYGYTF
NA	TRBV5-1	TRBD1	TRBJ1-2	TGCGCCAGCAGTCGGACAGGGCTGGGGTATAACTATGGCTACACCTTC	CASSRTGLGYNYGYTF
NA	TRBV9	TRBD1	TRBJ2-7	TGTGCCAGCAGGTTACGGGACAGGGGAGTCCACGAGCAGTACTTC	CASRLRDRGVHEQYF
NA	TRBV6-1	NA	TRBJ1-5	TGTGCCAGCGAGGACGGGGGGAATCAGCCCCAGCATTTT	CASEDGGNQPQHF
few	TRBV11-3	TRBD1	TRBJ2-1	TGTGCCAGCAGCTTATCCGAAGGACAGGGGACCTACAATGAGCAGTTCTTC	CASSLSEGQGTYNEQFF
few	TRBV4-3	TRBD2	TRBJ2-3	TGCGCCAGCAGCCACCAAGCGGGGGGGCCTGGAGATACGCAGTATTTT	CASSHQAGGPGDTQYF
NA	TRBV9	NA	TRBJ1-2	TGTGCCAGCAGCGCAAAAGGGAGTTTGGGTATTAAGGACTATGGCTACACCTTC	CASSAKGSLGIKDYGYTF
once	TRBV30	NA	TRBJ1-1	TGTGCCTGGAGTGCAGGGGACGTGAACACTGAAGCTTTCTTT	CAWSAGDVNTEAFF
NA	TRBV18	TRBD2	TRBJ2-1	TGTGCCAGCTCACAATCTAGCGGGGGTCATATTGAGCAGTTCTTC	CASSQSSGGHIEQFF
NA	TRBV6-6	NA	TRBJ1-5	TGTGCCAGCAGTTACGGACTGAATCAGCCCCAGCATTTT	CASSYGLNQPQHF
NA	TRBV28	TRBD1	TRBJ2-7	TGTGCCAGCAGTTTTCGGTCGTGGACAGGGGGTAAAGAGCAGTACTTC	CASSFRSWTGGKEQYF
NA	TRBV29-1	NA	TRBJ1-1	TGCAGCGTTGAACCCTCTGTAGTGAACACTGAAGCTTTCTTT	CSVEPSVVNTEAFF
NA	TRBV28	NA	TRBJ1-1	TGTGCCAGCAGTTATAGGGGCCAGGGGTCTGAAGCTTTCTTT	CASSYRGQGSEAFF
NA	TRBV12-5	NA	TRBJ2-1	TGTGCTAGTGGTTTGGGCCAGCGGGGACATATTGAGCAGTTCTTC	CASGLGQRGHIEQFF
NA	TRBV27	TRBD2	TRBJ2-7	TGTGCCAGCAGCCTGCTCCGCGGGAGTGGTTACGAGCAGTACTTC	CASSLLRGSGYEQYF
NA	TRBV29-1	TRBD2	TRBJ2-3	TGCAGCGTTGACCCCGGGACTAGTAAGGTGGCAGATACGCAGTATTTT	CSVDPGTSKVADTQYF
NA	TRBV28	TRBD1	TRBJ1-1	TGTGCCAGCAGTTTATACCCTCCCCGGACAGGGGGCAAACTGAACACTGAAGCTTTCTTT	CASSLYPPRTGGKLNTEAFF
NA	TRBV19	TRBD1	TRBJ1-5	TGTGCCAGTAGTCCCCCGGGACAGTACCTTAGCAATCAGCCCCAGCATTTT	CASSPPGQYLSNQPQHF
NA	TRBV6-5	NA	TRBJ2-4	TGTGCCAGCAGTTACTTGGGCGGGCCCATTCAGTACTTC	CASSYLGGPIQYF
NA	TRBV19	NA	TRBJ1-2	TGTGCCAGTAGTATAGCCACTCCCAACTATGGCTACACCTTC	CASSIATPNYGYTF
NA	TRBV2	NA	TRBJ2-7	TGTGCCAGCAGGATGGACAGCCCCCTGTTTTACGAGCAGTACTTC	CASRMDSPLFYEQYF
NA	TRBV4-1	TRBD2	TRBJ2-1	TGCGCCAGCAGCCAAGATGGTAGCGGGACCTTCTACAATGAGCAGTTCTTC	CASSQDGSGTFYNEQFF
NA	TRBV27	NA	TRBJ1-2	TGTGCCAGCAGTTACCAGGCCGTCACTAACTATGGCTACACCTTC	CASSYQAVTNYGYTF
NA	TRBV7-2	TRBD2	TRBJ2-3	TGTGCCAGCAGCTTTCGACTAGCGACTAGCACAGATACGCAGTATTTT	CASSFRLATSTDTQYF
NA	TRBV19	NA	TRBJ1-5	TGTGCCAGTAGTATGAACGGAGGGGATCGGCCCCAGCATTTT	CASSMNGGDRPQHF
NA	TRBV6-5	TRBD1	TRBJ2-2	TGTGCCAGCAGCCCCGGGACAGGGGGCCCCGGGGAGCTGTTTTTT	CASSPGTGGPGELFF
NA	TRBV6-1	NA	TRBJ1-6	TGTGCCAGCAGTAAACCCCGAGAGGGAGCCCTCCACTTT	CASSKPREGALHF